This T cell receptor (beta chain) emerged from a study of shared clonotypes between healthy human individuals. Overall study context: Donor composition was a couple of women and a few men, aged 18 to 49.

Positive CCR7 selection of CD45RO-negative cells yielded the naive CD8 cells, and terminally differentiated effector memory CD45RA+ cells were excluded. All the donors were Caucasian adults who lived in Nashville, Tennessee. The study's findings and limits: Shared across a few donors were around 5% of the naive CD4 clonotypes. Naive subsets usually exceeded memory subsets in estimated richness.

There are 16 residues in the CDR3. From germline, CDR1 is SQVTM and CDR2 ANQGSEA. Trimming removed 2 bases from V and 0 bases from J, with 11 bases in between. The method was immunoSEQ multiplex PCR; TCRdb's version includes in-frame clones alone and lacks a portion of them. The table has approximately 740,000 clones, 92% seen once. The table lists this clone with a count of one. Its antigen is unknown. Sequenced input: naive CD8+ T cells sorted from blood. This receptor was taken from a man aged 30-40 years in good health. The chain joins TRBV29-1 to TRBJ2-6; D gene unclear. The CDR3, as DNA: TGCAGCGTTGAAATCTTCCCGAGCTCTGGGGCCAACGTCCTGACTTTC. This codes for CSVEIFPSSGANVLTF.